One sample yielded the 28 T cell receptor beta chains listed below, sequenced in a study of shared clonotypes between healthy human individuals. Assay used: immunoSEQ multiplex PCR; TCRdb lists only in-frame clones, some missing. The table shows roughly 500,000 clones, with 95% to 97% occurring only once. Sequenced input: naive CD4+ T cells sorted from blood. The subset denotes: CD45RA+ positively selected. The receptors stem from a woman aged 25 to 39 in good health.

The chain is built from TRBV13 and TRBJ2-7, with 9 bases that match TRBD1. CDR1 PRHDT and CDR2 FYEKMQ come from the germline V gene (reference sequence). With V trimmed by 7 bases and J by 3 bases, 10 bases remained unmatched. CDR3 size: 15 residues. CDR3 in amino acids: CASIRQGGRNYEQYF. In DNA form, the CDR3 reads TGTGCCAGCATTCGACAGGGGGGAAGAAACTACGAGCAGTACTTC.

The chain carries TRBV19 and TRBJ2-5, with a weak D call TRBD1 (6 bases). Matching the DNA end better, TRBJ2-7 makes the J call doubtful. Germline V gene data show CDR1 as LNHDA and CDR2 as SQIVND (reference sequence). CDR3 length: 15 amino acids. The CDR3 nucleotides read TGTGCCAGTAGTCTCCACCGGGACACCTCCTACGAGCAGTACTTC. This translates into CASSLHRDTSYEQYF.

CDR3 DNA: TGTGCCAGCAGCCACGGGCTAGCGGGCTCCTCCTACGAGCAGTACTTC. Translating it yields CASSHGLAGSSYEQYF. The J gene is TRBJ2-7, the V gene TRBV5-6, with TRBD2 matching 8 bases. The CDR3 consists of 16 residues. V shed 4 bases and J 0 bases; nucleotides not matched to a gene: 9. CDR1 SGHDT and CDR2 YYEEEE come from the germline V gene.

V and J are TRBV7-9 and TRBJ2-3; the D gene is possibly TRBD2 (6 bases). The germline CDR1 and CDR2 sequences are SEHNR and FQNEAQ (reference sequence). Trimming left V 3 bases short and J 3 bases short, with 7 bases between. The CDR3 runs to 13 residues. CDR3 in amino acids: CASSFSGTDTQYF. The CDR3 nucleotides are TGTGCCAGCAGCTTTAGCGGTACAGATACGCAGTATTTT.

V gene TRBV5-4 combines with J gene TRBJ1-1; 8 nucleotides agree with TRBD1. Germline CDR1 reads SGHNT; CDR2 reads YYREEE (reference sequence). Unmatched junction bases numbered 7, after V lost 0 bases and J lost 0 bases. The CDR3 covers 17 residues. CDR3 region: CASSLDPTGALNTEAFF. In nucleotides, the CDR3 is TGTGCCAGCAGCTTGGATCCGACAGGGGCGTTGAACACTGAAGCTTTCTTT.

J is TRBJ2-1 and V is TRBV6-6; 10 bases fit TRBD1. The J segment lost 6 bases and the V segment lost 4 bases, leaving 9 bases of the junction unmatched. This CDR3 is 16 amino acids long. Per germline, CDR1 MNHNY and CDR2 SVGAGI (reference sequence). The CDR3 is CASSSRRDRGTNEQFF. In DNA, the CDR3 is TGTGCCAGCAGTTCCCGCCGGGACAGGGGAACCAATGAGCAGTTCTTC.

J is TRBJ2-3 and V is TRBV28, with D tentatively TRBD1 or TRBD2 (6 bases each). Germline V lookup: CDR1 MDHEN, CDR2 SYDVKM. Trimming removed 10 bases at V and 4 bases at J, with 15 bases between. The length of the CDR3 is 13 residues. The CDR3 coding sequence is TGTGCCACCACGGAGAGGGGGGCAGATACGCAGTATTTT. Its protein product is CATTERGADTQYF. Complete variable domain (other parts from reference TRBV28 and TRBJ2-3): DVKVTQSSRYLVKRTGEKVFLECVQDMDHENMFWYRQDPGLGLRLIYFSYDVKMKEKGDIPEGYSVSREKKERFSLILESASTNQTSMYLCATTERGADTQYFGPGTRLTVL.

V and J are TRBV6-6 and TRBJ2-7, with 8 bases that match TRBD2. The CDR3 is 15 residues long. The junction had 6 bases not matched to a gene; V was cut back by 3 bases and J by 2 bases. Per germline, CDR1 MNHNY and CDR2 SVGAGI (reference sequence). CDR3 residues: CASSYSSGSPYEQYF. CDR3 nucleotides: TGTGCCAGCAGTTATTCTAGCGGGTCCCCCTACGAGCAGTACTTC.

The genes are TRBV5-1 and TRBJ1-4; 11 bases line up with TRBD1. Looked up from germline, CDR1 is SGHRS and CDR2 is YFSETQ. This CDR3 region has 18 residues. V was pared by 4 bases and J by 0 bases, with 8 bases of the junction left unmatched. Here the CDR3 DNA reads TGCGCCAGCAGCCAAGGACAGGGGGCGAAAGCAACTAATGAAAAACTGTTTTTT. Its translation: CASSQGQGAKATNEKLFF. The whole variable domain, remainder taken from reference TRBV5-1 and TRBJ1-4, is KAGVTQTPRYLIKTRGQQVTLSCSPISGHRSVSWYQQTPGQGLQFLFEYFSETQRNKGNFPGRFSGRQFSNSRSEMNVSTLELGDSALYLCASSQGQGAKATNEKLFFGSGTQLSVL.

The chain uses TRBV7-2 and TRBJ2-5; D unresolved. The CDR3 length is 14 residues. Germline V gives CDR1 SGHTA, CDR2 FQGNSA. V shed 5 bases and J shed 1 base, with 11 bases lying between them. CDR3 sequence (DNA): TGTGCCAGCAGCATCCTATGGGCCCAAGAGACCCAGTACTTC. Translation: CASSILWAQETQYF.

The CDR3 region is CASSLAEPETQYF. The CDR3 DNA sequence: TGTGCCAGCAGCCTGGCGGAGCCAGAGACCCAGTACTTC. V is TRBV7-9 and J is TRBJ2-5; D gene uncertain. CDR3 length equals 13 residues. Germline lookup yields CDR1 SEHNR and CDR2 FQNEAQ (reference sequence). V was shortened by 5 bases and J by 4 bases, with 11 bases between the two germline ends. Together with reference TRBV7-9 and TRBJ2-5, the CDR3 gives the full variable domain: DTGVSQNPRHKITKRGQNVTFRCDPISEHNRLYWYRQTLGQGPEFLTYFQNEAQLEKSRLLSDRFSAERPKGSFSTLEIQRTEQGDSAMYLCASSLAEPETQYFGPGTRLLVL.

This chain joins TRBV28 and TRBJ2-5, with D tentatively TRBD1 (7 bases). The DNA end lines up better with TRBJ2-7; the J call may be wrong. This CDR3 region has 13 residues. Per the germline V gene, CDR1 is MDHEN and CDR2 is SYDVKM. The CDR3 protein is CASRRDRRYEQYF. CDR3 bases: TGTGCCAGCAGGCGGGACAGAAGATACGAGCAGTACTTC.

The chain uses TRBV25-1 and TRBJ1-2; D is unresolved. V was cut by 3 bases and J by 5 bases, with 10 bases left in between. The CDR3 loop spans 13 amino acids. In germline, CDR1 is MGHDK, CDR2 SYGVNS. For the CDR3, the DNA is TGTGCCAGCAGTGAGGAAAGGCCGTATGGCTACACCTTC. Protein: CASSEERPYGYTF.

For the CDR3, the DNA is TGTGCCAGCAGTTTATGGGACAGGGGGTACGTCTATGGCTACACCTTC. Its translation: CASSLWDRGYVYGYTF. The rearrangement links TRBV28 to TRBJ1-2; 10 bases agree with TRBD1. The germline gives CDR1 MDHEN, CDR2 SYDVKM. CDR3 length equals 16 residues. The V segment lost 0 bases and the J segment 4 bases; nucleotides outside the gene matches: 5.

The rearrangement links TRBV5-1 to TRBJ1-1; 7 positions match TRBD1. This CDR3 is 15 amino acids long. Per germline, CDR1 SGHRS and CDR2 YFSETQ. The J segment lost 2 bases and the V segment lost 2 bases, leaving 6 bases of the junction unmatched. For the CDR3, the DNA is TGCGCCAGCAGCTTCCCACAGGGGACAAACACTGAAGCTTTCTTT. It specifies CASSFPQGTNTEAFF.

V and J are TRBV10-3 and TRBJ2-7; D could derive from TRBD1 or TRBD2 (5 bases each). Germline V CDR1 and CDR2: ENHRY, SYGVKD. Trimming left V 6 bases short and J 0 bases short, with 12 bases between. This CDR3 is built from 14 residues. CDR3 sequence: CAISGTESSYEQYF. The DNA of the CDR3 is TGTGCCATCAGCGGGACCGAGAGCTCCTACGAGCAGTACTTC.

A note on this clone: The sample carries other DNA sequences with the same CDR3. The V and J genes are TRBV19 and TRBJ2-7; no definite D call. V shed 1 base and J shed 4 bases, with 2 bases lying between them. The CDR3 has 11 amino acids. The germline gives CDR1 LNHDA, CDR2 SQIVND (reference sequence). CDR3 sequence: CASSIGYEQYF. The CDR3 DNA reads TGTGCCAGTAGTATAGGATACGAGCAGTACTTC.

The rearrangement uses TRBV11-3 and TRBJ2-7, with 10 nucleotides matching TRBD1. Germline trimming cut 0 bases from V and 2 bases from J; bases unmatched to any gene: 4. From germline, CDR1 is SGHNT and CDR2 YENEEA. CDR3 length: 16 residues. In DNA form, the CDR3 reads TGTGCCAGCAGCTTAGATAGGGGACAGGGGACCTACGAGCAGTACTTC. Protein product: CASSLDRGQGTYEQYF.

The chain has TRBV7-8 and TRBJ1-1; no reliable D call. V was cut by 3 bases and J by 4 bases, with 12 bases left in between. The CDR3 contains 14 residues. Germline V gene data show CDR1 as SGHVS and CDR2 as FQNEAQ. This CDR3 reads CASSFQATATEAFF. DNA for the CDR3: TGTGCCAGCAGCTTTCAGGCCACCGCCACTGAAGCTTTCTTT.

The V and J genes are TRBV6-1 and TRBJ1-5, with D hard to call. Germline-derived CDR1 and CDR2 are MNHNS and SASEGT. This CDR3 region has 16 residues. V was pared by 2 bases and J by 8 bases, with 19 bases between. Here the CDR3 DNA reads TGTGCCAGCAGTGAAATTTATCGGGCCCCGGGCGAGCCCCAGCATTTT. Its protein is CASSEIYRAPGEPQHF.

The chain joins TRBV5-1 to TRBJ2-7, with 12 bases aligning to TRBD2. The J segment lost 2 bases and the V segment lost 4 bases, leaving 7 bases of the junction unmatched. The CDR3 has 16 amino acids. Germline values: CDR1 SGHRS, CDR2 YFSETQ. The CDR3 DNA reads TGCGCCAGCAGCCCCCGGACTAGCGGGATTGCCTACGAGCAGTACTTC. It yields the protein CASSPRTSGIAYEQYF.

This clone appeared once. The rearrangement uses TRBV19 and TRBJ2-1; a weak D match, TRBD1 (6 bases). The V end lost 5 bases, the J end lost 1 base, and 18 bases lay between the germline ends. The length of the CDR3 is 17 residues. CDR1 is LNHDA and CDR2 is SQIVND in the germline V gene (reference sequence). The CDR3 loop is CASSPSQGSGSYNEQFF. The CDR3 DNA follows: TGTGCCAGTAGTCCATCACAGGGTAGTGGGTCCTACAATGAGCAGTTCTTC.

The chain has TRBV6-1 and TRBJ1-3; D is unresolved. V was trimmed by 5 bases and J by 0 bases, leaving 8 bases between them. Germline CDR1 is MNHNS and CDR2 is SASEGT. This CDR3 comprises 14 residues. The CDR3 spells CASSRTHSGNTIYF. Written as DNA, the CDR3 is TGTGCCAGCAGTCGGACCCACTCTGGAAACACCATATATTTT.

This clone was counted once. This chain connects TRBV11-2 to TRBJ2-7; D not certain. From germline, CDR1 is SGHAT and CDR2 FQNNGV. The CDR3 is made up of 15 amino acids. Trimming shortened V by 0 bases and J by 7 bases, and 16 bases separated the two germline ends. In DNA form, the CDR3 reads TGTGCCAGCAGCTTAGACCGCGAGGCACAGAGGGAGCAGTACTTC. Its translation is CASSLDREAQREQYF.

In this sample, this clone turned up a few times. The V gene is TRBV11-2, the J gene TRBJ2-2; 7 bases align to TRBD1. Germline V lookup: CDR1 SGHAT, CDR2 FQNNGV. V lost 5 bases and J lost 4; bases outside the gene matches: 4. CDR3 size: 14 residues. The CDR3 reads CASSGTGATGELFF. CDR3 bases: TGTGCCAGCAGCGGTACAGGGGCCACCGGGGAGCTGTTTTTT.

Remarks on this clone: This same CDR3 is encoded by further DNA sequences in the sample. The chain employs TRBV9 and TRBJ2-1; TRBD2 agrees at 9 bases. V trimming: 0 bases; J trimming: 4 bases; junction bases outside the gene matches: 2. CDR3 size: 15 residues. The germline CDR1 and CDR2 sequences are SGDLS and YYNGEE. The CDR3: CASSVGLAGYNEQFF. CDR3 DNA: TGTGCCAGCAGCGTAGGGCTAGCGGGGTACAATGAGCAGTTCTTC.

This chain links TRBV28 with TRBJ2-7; the match to TRBD2 covers 11 bases. CDR3 length: 18 amino acids. The germline V gene encodes CDR1 MDHEN and CDR2 SYDVKM. Unmatched junction bases numbered 17, after V lost 7 bases and J lost 3 bases. The CDR3 loop reads CASTIIRRRTSGSYEQYF. CDR3 DNA sequence: TGTGCCAGCACAATTATACGGCGCCGAACTAGCGGGAGCTACGAGCAGTACTTC. Full variable domain (rest looked up from reference TRBV28 and TRBJ2-7): DVKVTQSSRYLVKRTGEKVFLECVQDMDHENMFWYRQDPGLGLRLIYFSYDVKMKEKGDIPEGYSVSREKKERFSLILESASTNQTSMYLCASTIIRRRTSGSYEQYFGPGTRLTVT.

This clone occurred once. The gene calls are TRBV5-1 and TRBJ1-4; the D is unclear. V lost 4 bases and J 8 bases, leaving 12 bases between the germline ends. This CDR3 has 13 residues. Germline CDR1 reads SGHRS; CDR2 reads YFSETQ. The CDR3 sequence is CASSPQPGEKLFF. In DNA form, the CDR3 reads TGCGCCAGCAGCCCGCAACCGGGGGAAAAACTGTTTTTT. Full variable domain (remainder filled in from reference TRBV5-1 and TRBJ1-4): KAGVTQTPRYLIKTRGQQVTLSCSPISGHRSVSWYQQTPGQGLQFLFEYFSETQRNKGNFPGRFSGRQFSNSRSEMNVSTLELGDSALYLCASSPQPGEKLFFGSGTQLSVL.